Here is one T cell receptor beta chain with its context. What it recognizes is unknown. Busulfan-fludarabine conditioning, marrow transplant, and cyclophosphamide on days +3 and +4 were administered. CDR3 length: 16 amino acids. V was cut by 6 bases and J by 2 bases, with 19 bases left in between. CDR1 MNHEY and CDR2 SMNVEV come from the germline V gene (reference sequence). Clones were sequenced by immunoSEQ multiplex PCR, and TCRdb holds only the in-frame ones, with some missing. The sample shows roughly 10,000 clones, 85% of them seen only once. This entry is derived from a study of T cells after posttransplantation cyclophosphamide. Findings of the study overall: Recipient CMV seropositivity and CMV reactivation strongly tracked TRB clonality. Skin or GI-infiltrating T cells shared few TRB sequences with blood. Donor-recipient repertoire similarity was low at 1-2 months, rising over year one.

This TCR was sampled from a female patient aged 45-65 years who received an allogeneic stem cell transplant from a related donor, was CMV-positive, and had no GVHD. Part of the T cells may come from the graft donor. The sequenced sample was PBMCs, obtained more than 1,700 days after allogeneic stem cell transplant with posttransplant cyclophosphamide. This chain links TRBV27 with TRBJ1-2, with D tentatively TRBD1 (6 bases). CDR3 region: CASSRTIQGLNYGYTF. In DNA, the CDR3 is TGTGCCAGCAGCCGCACTATACAGGGATTGAACTATGGCTACACCTTC.